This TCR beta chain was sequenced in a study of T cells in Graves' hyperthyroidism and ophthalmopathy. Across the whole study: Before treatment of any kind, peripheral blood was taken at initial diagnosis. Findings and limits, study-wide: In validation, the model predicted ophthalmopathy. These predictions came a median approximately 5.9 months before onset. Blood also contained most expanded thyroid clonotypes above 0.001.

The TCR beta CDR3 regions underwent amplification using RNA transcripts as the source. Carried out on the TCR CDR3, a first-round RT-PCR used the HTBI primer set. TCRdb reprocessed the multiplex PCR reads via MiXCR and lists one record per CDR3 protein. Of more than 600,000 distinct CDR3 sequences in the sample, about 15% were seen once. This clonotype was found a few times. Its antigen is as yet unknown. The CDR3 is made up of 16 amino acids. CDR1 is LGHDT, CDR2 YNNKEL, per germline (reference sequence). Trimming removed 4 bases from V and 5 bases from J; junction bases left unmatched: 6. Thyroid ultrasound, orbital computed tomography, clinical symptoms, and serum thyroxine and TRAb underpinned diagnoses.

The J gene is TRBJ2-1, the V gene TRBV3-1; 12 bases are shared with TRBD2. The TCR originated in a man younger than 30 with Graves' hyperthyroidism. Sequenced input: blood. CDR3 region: CASSLTGLAGNNEQFF. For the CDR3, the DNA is TGTGCCAGCAGCCTGACGGGACTAGCGGGTAACAATGAGCAGTTCTTC.